The 10 T cell receptor beta chains given below trace back to one sample, sequenced in a study of blood T cell repertoires in COVID-19. Measured with immunoSEQ multiplex PCR; TCRdb has only the in-frame clones, and not every one. The sample has 100,000 to 150,000 clones, about 90% seen once. Material for sequencing was peripheral blood. The receptors were gathered from a man aged 50 to 60 with active COVID-19.

This chain uses TRBV7-2 with TRBJ1-6; D unclear. The CDR3 has 13 amino acids. Trimming pared 0 bases from V and 9 bases from J, leaving 6 bases between. The germline V gene has CDR1 SGHTA and CDR2 FQGNSA. The CDR3 loop reads CASSLASGSPLHF. CDR3 sequence (DNA): TGTGCCAGCAGCTTAGCTAGCGGTTCACCCCTCCACTTT.

The V call is TRBV9, the J call TRBJ2-1; 10 bases are a match to TRBD2. Germline lookup yields CDR1 SGDLS and CDR2 YYNGEE. V trimming: 1 base; J trimming: 9 bases; junction bases outside the gene matches: 7. The CDR3 is 15 amino acids. The CDR3 reads CASSVTSGAGGEQFF. The CDR3 DNA reads as TGTGCCAGCAGCGTAACTAGCGGGGCAGGGGGTGAGCAGTTCTTC.

The rearrangement links TRBV7-9 to TRBJ1-4; D gene uncertain. Trimming took off 1 base at V and 2 bases at J, with 11 bases between the two ends. CDR1 is SEHNR, CDR2 FQNEAQ, per germline (reference sequence). The CDR3 covers 16 residues. The CDR3 loop reads CASSLVRWATNEKLFF. The CDR3 DNA follows: TGTGCCAGCAGCTTAGTTCGCTGGGCTACTAATGAAAAACTGTTTTTT.

The chain recombines TRBV11-2 with TRBJ1-6; the match to TRBD1 covers 10 bases. The V gene's germline CDR1 is SGHAT and CDR2 FQNNGV. The CDR3 consists of 15 residues. V was pared by 5 bases and J by 10 bases, with 8 bases of the junction left unmatched. The DNA of the CDR3 is TGTGCCAGCAGCATGGGGACAGGGGTTAGCTCACCCCTCCACTTT. Encoded protein: CASSMGTGVSSPLHF.

V and J are TRBV2 and TRBJ1-1; a weak D match, TRBD1 (6 bases). The V gene's germline CDR1 is SNHLY and CDR2 FYNNEI. V lost 11 bases and J 1 base, leaving 14 bases between the germline ends. The CDR3 runs 13 residues. CDR3 sequence: CAGSGDANTEAFF. The CDR3 DNA reads as TGTGCCGGCTCAGGGGATGCGAACACTGAAGCTTTCTTT. Based on the CDR3 plus reference TRBV2 and TRBJ1-1, the full variable domain is EPEVTQTPSHQVTQMGQEVILRCVPISNHLYFYWYRQILGQKVEFLVSFYNNEISEKSEIFDDQFSVERPDGSNFTLKIRSTKLEDSAMYFCAGSGDANTEAFFGQGTRLTVV.

The V and J genes are TRBV12-3 or TRBV12-4 and TRBJ2-7; 7 bases line up with TRBD1. This CDR3 spans 13 amino acids. Trimming removed 4 bases from V and 4 bases from J; junction bases left unmatched: 4. The CDR3 region has the DNA TGTGCCAGCAGTTCCCGACAGGGTTACGAGCAGTACTTC. Its translation is CASSSRQGYEQYF.

The V call is TRBV2, the J call TRBJ1-1; the match to TRBD1 covers 8 bases. The CDR3 loop spans 15 amino acids. Germline trimming cut 6 bases from V and 0 bases from J; bases unmatched to any gene: 6. Germline V gives CDR1 SNHLY, CDR2 FYNNEI. The CDR3: CASREGQAMNTEAFF. DNA of the CDR3: TGTGCCAGCAGGGAGGGACAGGCGATGAACACTGAAGCTTTCTTT.

This rearrangement joins TRBV6-1 to TRBJ1-1, with TRBD1 as a possible D gene (6 bases). Germline assignment: CDR1 MNHNS and CDR2 SASEGT. V was pared by 3 bases and J by 3 bases, with 8 bases between. The CDR3 is 13 residues long. The CDR3 DNA follows: TGTGCCAGCAGTGAGGGGGCGCACACTGAAGCTTTCTTT. Translation: CASSEGAHTEAFF.

The gene calls are TRBV6-5 and TRBJ1-2; D may be TRBD1 (6 bases). Germline CDR1 MNHEY, CDR2 SVGAGI. The ends were cut back, 2 bases at V and 8 bases at J, with 18 bases in the middle. The CDR3 runs 15 residues. CDR3 residues: CASSYLSAGVEGYTF. The DNA of the CDR3 is TGTGCCAGCAGTTACCTCTCGGCAGGGGTGGAGGGCTACACCTTC.

The chain couples TRBV5-5 to TRBJ1-1, with TRBD1 identical over 9 bases. The CDR3 loop spans 16 amino acids. The V and J ends lost 4 bases and 0 bases, in that order; junction bases with no gene match: 7. Germline-derived CDR1 and CDR2 are SGHKS and YYEKEE (reference sequence). CDR3 nucleotide sequence: TGTGCCAGCAGCCTCCGACAGGGGGTCGTGAACACTGAAGCTTTCTTT. Its protein is CASSLRQGVVNTEAFF.